One sample yielded the 15 T cell receptor beta chains listed below, sequenced in a study of blood T cell repertoires in COVID-19. Repertoires were generated with immunoSEQ multiplex PCR, while TCRdb's copy carries only in-frame clones and drops some. This repertoire shows some 400,000 clones, around 84% found once; its top ten account for 3%. Sequenced material: peripheral blood. These receptors all stem from a human donor in a cohort sampled during active COVID-19.

The chain combines TRBV14 with TRBJ2-1; 9 bases match TRBD2. The J segment lost 5 bases and the V segment lost 1 base, leaving 6 bases of the junction unmatched. This CDR3 spans 16 amino acids. Germline CDR1 is SGHDN and CDR2 is FVKESK. The chain's CDR3 is CASSQVGLAGHNEQFF. CDR3 DNA sequence: TGTGCCAGCAGCCAAGTTGGGCTAGCGGGACACAATGAGCAGTTCTTC.

This clone has a handful of counts. This chain joins TRBV9 and TRBJ1-2; D remains unclear. The CDR3 extends over 15 amino acids. Looked up from germline, CDR1 is SGDLS and CDR2 is YYNGEE. Trimming removed 4 bases at V and 4 bases at J, with 17 bases between. CDR3 bases: TGTGCCAGCAGCTTCTCGGGAGAGGCCCCCTATGGCTACACCTTC. This translates into CASSFSGEAPYGYTF.

The sample holds a few counts of this clone. This sample also contains other DNA sequences that code for the same CDR3. The rearrangement uses TRBV7-3 and TRBJ1-1; D remains ambiguous. V was trimmed by 2 bases and J by 0 bases, leaving 4 bases between them. Germline CDR1 is SGHTA and CDR2 is FQGTGA. This CDR3 is built from 13 residues. DNA of the CDR3: TGTGCCAGCAGCTTATCTGTGAACACTGAAGCTTTCTTT. It translates to CASSLSVNTEAFF.

A single count supports this clone. Its ends do not fully match the called genes, so a read error is possible. The chain uses TRBV5-4 and TRBJ2-7, with D possibly being TRBD1 (6 bases). Per germline, CDR1 SGHNT and CDR2 YYREEE (reference sequence). This CDR3 region has 11 residues. CDR3 protein: CASSLGGLVEF. In nucleotides, the CDR3 is TGTGCCAGCAGCTTGGGGGGGCTGGTCGAGTTC.

The chain links TRBV9 to TRBJ1-2; perhaps TRBD1 as D (5 bases). V was shortened by 4 bases and J by 6 bases, with 10 bases between the two germline ends. CDR1 and CDR2 from the germline V gene are SGDLS and YYNGEE. This CDR3 spans 12 amino acids. The CDR3 region is CASSLTENGYTF. In nucleotides, the CDR3 is TGTGCCAGCAGCCTGACAGAGAATGGCTACACCTTC.

The J gene is TRBJ1-5, the V gene TRBV9; 8 bases are a match to TRBD1. Germline assignment: CDR1 SGDLS and CDR2 YYNGEE. The CDR3 extends over 15 amino acids. V dropped 4 bases and J dropped 1; count of bases not matched to a gene: 4. The CDR3 here is CASSQQGDSNQPQHF. For the CDR3, the DNA is TGTGCCAGCAGCCAACAGGGGGACAGCAATCAGCCCCAGCATTTT.

The V call is TRBV3-1 (or the pseudogene TRBV3-2), the J call TRBJ2-5; 14 positions match TRBD2. J lost 7 bases, V lost 6 bases, and 16 bases had no gene match. The CDR3 loop spans 18 amino acids. Germline V gene sequence: CDR1 LGHDT, CDR2 YNNKEL (reference sequence). The CDR3 DNA is TGTGCCAGCAGTCCCCGGACTAGCGGGGGGTTCCGTGTGGCGACCCAGTACTTC. Amino acids: CASSPRTSGGFRVATQYF.

J is TRBJ1-1 and V is TRBV5-1; D is uncertain. Germline values: CDR1 SGHRS, CDR2 YFSETQ. CDR3 length: 14 amino acids. Trimming left V 3 bases short and J 1 base short, with 10 bases between. The CDR3 region has the DNA TGCGCCAGCAGCTCAACCTCGGGGAACACTGAAGCTTTCTTT. It yields the protein CASSSTSGNTEAFF.

The CDR3 protein is CSASRVGDFSTSYNEQFF. The CDR3 bases are TGCAGTGCTAGTCGGGTCGGGGACTTCTCCACCTCCTACAATGAGCAGTTCTTC. This rearrangement joins TRBV20-1 to TRBJ2-1, with TRBD2 as a possible D gene (6 bases). The CDR3 consists of 18 residues. Germline V gene sequence: CDR1 DFQATT, CDR2 SNEGSKA (reference sequence). V shed 3 bases and J shed 0 bases, with 21 bases lying between them.

This chain connects TRBV19 to TRBJ2-7; 8 bases match TRBD2. This CDR3 is 15 amino acids long. CDR1 and CDR2 from the germline V gene are LNHDA and SQIVND (reference sequence). The V gene end was trimmed by 1 base and the J gene end by 2 bases; junction bases not matched to a gene: 4. The CDR3 reads CASSIAVAGTYEQYF. CDR3 nucleotides: TGTGCCAGTAGTATAGCGGTAGCGGGGACCTACGAGCAGTACTTC.

This clone was seen once. The chain combines TRBV12-3 or TRBV12-4 with TRBJ1-1; possible D gene TRBD1, 5 bases. The CDR3 runs 13 residues. The V end lost 1 base, the J end lost 5 bases, and 8 bases lay between the germline ends. The CDR3: CASSLGGPTEAFF. In DNA, the CDR3 is TGTGCCAGCAGTTTAGGGGGCCCTACTGAAGCTTTCTTT.

The V and J genes are TRBV2 and TRBJ1-4; weak D call: TRBD1 (5 bases). V dropped 2 bases and J dropped 5 bases, with 12 bases sitting between them. The CDR3 is 15 amino acids. The germline CDR1 and CDR2 sequences are SNHLY and FYNNEI. CDR3 sequence reads: CASSELRGLNEKLFF. CDR3 DNA: TGTGCCAGCAGTGAATTAAGGGGACTGAATGAAAAACTGTTTTTT.

The table lists this clone with a count of one. Written as DNA, the CDR3 is TGTGCCAGTAGTATTGGGACAACAGGCGACTCTGGAAACACCATATATTTT. It specifies CASSIGTTGDSGNTIYF. The chain combines TRBV19 with TRBJ1-3; D perhaps matches TRBD1 (6 bases). CDR1 LNHDA and CDR2 SQIVND come from the germline V gene (reference sequence). The CDR3 extends over 17 amino acids. Trimming cost V 3 bases and J 0 bases, with 15 bases left between them.

V gene TRBV10-3 combines with J gene TRBJ2-4, with D tentatively TRBD1 (6 bases). This CDR3 region has 13 residues. V was cut by 0 bases and J by 8 bases, with 8 bases left in between. CDR1 is ENHRY, CDR2 SYGVKD, per germline. The CDR3 is CAISESTGYIQYF. The CDR3 region has the DNA TGTGCCATCAGTGAGTCTACAGGGTACATTCAGTACTTC.

This clone was picked up a small number of times. V gene TRBV11-3 combines with J gene TRBJ1-1; unclear D gene. CDR1 is SGHNT and CDR2 is YENEEA in the germline V gene. V shed 3 bases and J shed 8 bases, with 13 bases lying between them. CDR3 length equals 13 residues. The CDR3 DNA is TGTGCCAGCAGCTTCGGTCACACGGGAGAAGCTTTCTTT. Encoded protein: CASSFGHTGEAFF.